This T cell receptor beta chain was sequenced in a study of preoperative IRX-2 immunotherapy in early breast cancer. Assay used: immunoSEQ multiplex PCR; TCRdb lists only in-frame clones, some missing. The sample holds more than 10,000 clones, roughly 93% seen once. V lost 5 bases and J 11 bases, leaving 11 bases between the germline ends. Germline V gene lookup returns CDR1 LNHNV and CDR2 YYDKDF (reference sequence). This CDR3 is built from 11 residues. Regarding treatment: preoperative locoregional IRX-2 cytokine immunotherapy. Preoperative locoregional IRX-2 cytokine immunotherapy was tested in the phase Ib source study.

This sample was gathered from a patient treated with IRX-2 immunotherapy. The genes are TRBV15 and TRBJ2-3; D perhaps matches TRBD2 (5 bases). This clonotype originated in a human donor with breast cancer. The CDR3 DNA follows: TGTGCCACCAGCTGGAGCCGGGAGCAGTATTTT. Translation: CATSWSREQYF.